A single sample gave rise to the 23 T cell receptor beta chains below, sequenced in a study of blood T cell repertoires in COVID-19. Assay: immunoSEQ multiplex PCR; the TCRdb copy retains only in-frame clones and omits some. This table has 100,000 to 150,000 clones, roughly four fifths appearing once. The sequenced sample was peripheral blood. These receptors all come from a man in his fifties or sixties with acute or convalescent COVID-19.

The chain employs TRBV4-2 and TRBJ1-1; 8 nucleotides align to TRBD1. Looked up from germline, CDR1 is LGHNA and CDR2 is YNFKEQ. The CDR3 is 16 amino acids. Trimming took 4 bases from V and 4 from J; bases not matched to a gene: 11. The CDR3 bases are TGTGCCAGCAGCCCGAGGTTTGGACAGGGTACCACTGAAGCTTTCTTT. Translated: CASSPRFGQGTTEAFF.

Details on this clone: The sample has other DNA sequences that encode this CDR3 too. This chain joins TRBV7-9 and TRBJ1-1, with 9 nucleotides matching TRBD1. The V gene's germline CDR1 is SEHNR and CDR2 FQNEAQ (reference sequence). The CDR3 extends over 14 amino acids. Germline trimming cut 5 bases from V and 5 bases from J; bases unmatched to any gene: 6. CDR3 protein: CASSLQGAGTEAFF. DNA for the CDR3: TGTGCCAGCAGCCTACAGGGGGCAGGTACTGAAGCTTTCTTT.

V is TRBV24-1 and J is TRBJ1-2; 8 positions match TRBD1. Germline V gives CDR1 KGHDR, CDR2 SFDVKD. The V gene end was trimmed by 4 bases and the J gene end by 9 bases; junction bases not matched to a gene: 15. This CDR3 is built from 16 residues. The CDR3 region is CATSDRSGTGRSSYTF. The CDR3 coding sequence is TGTGCCACCAGTGACCGTTCCGGGACAGGAAGGTCGAGCTACACCTTC.

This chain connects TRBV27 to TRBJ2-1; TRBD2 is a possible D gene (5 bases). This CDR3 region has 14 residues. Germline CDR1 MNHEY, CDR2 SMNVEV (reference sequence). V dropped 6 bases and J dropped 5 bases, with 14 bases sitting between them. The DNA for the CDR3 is TGTGCCAGCAGCCGACTATCGAGGGACAATGAGCAGTTCTTC. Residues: CASSRLSRDNEQFF.

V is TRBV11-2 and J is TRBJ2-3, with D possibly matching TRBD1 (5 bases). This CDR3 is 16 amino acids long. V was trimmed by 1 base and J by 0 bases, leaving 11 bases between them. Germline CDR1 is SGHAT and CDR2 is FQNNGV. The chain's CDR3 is CASSLGTGVSTDTQYF. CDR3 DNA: TGTGCCAGCAGCTTAGGTACAGGAGTTAGCACAGATACGCAGTATTTT.

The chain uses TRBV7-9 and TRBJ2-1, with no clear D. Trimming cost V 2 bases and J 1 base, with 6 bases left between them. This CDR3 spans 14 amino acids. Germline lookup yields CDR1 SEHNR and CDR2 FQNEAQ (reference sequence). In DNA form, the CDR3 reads TGTGCCAGCAGCTTAACAGTTTCCTACAATGAGCAGTTCTTC. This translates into CASSLTVSYNEQFF.

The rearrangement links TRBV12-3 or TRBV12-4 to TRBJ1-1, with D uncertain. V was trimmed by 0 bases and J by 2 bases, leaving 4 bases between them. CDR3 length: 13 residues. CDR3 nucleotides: TGTGCCAGCAGTTTAGCTTATAACACTGAAGCTTTCTTT. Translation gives CASSLAYNTEAFF.

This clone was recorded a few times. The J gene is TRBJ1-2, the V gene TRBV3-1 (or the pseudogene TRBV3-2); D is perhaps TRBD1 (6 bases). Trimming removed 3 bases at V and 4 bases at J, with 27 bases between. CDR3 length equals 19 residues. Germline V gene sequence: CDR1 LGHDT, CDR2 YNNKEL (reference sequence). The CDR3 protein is CASSQRGWGLNTGGYGYTF. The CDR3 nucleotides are TGTGCCAGCAGCCAGAGAGGCTGGGGGCTAAATACCGGCGGCTATGGCTACACCTTC.

CDR3 sequence (DNA): TGTGCCGGAGGACAGGGGACTGGGGCCAACGTCCTGACTTTC. Its protein is CAGGQGTGANVLTF. The chain joins TRBV2 to TRBJ2-6, with 9 bases aligning to TRBD1. CDR3 length: 14 residues. Germline V gene data show CDR1 as SNHLY and CDR2 as FYNNEI. Losses at the gene ends were 11 bases for V and 2 bases for J; bases not matched to a gene: 4.

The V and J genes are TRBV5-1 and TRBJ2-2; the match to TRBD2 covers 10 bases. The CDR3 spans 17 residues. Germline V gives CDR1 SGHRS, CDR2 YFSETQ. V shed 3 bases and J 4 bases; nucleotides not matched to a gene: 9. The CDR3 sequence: CASSSALAGVGTGELFF. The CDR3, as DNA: TGCGCCAGCAGCTCCGCGCTAGCGGGAGTGGGCACCGGGGAGCTGTTTTTT.

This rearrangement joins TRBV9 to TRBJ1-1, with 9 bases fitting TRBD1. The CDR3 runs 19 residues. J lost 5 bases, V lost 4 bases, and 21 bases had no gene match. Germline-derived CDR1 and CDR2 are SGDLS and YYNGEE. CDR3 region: CASSPEQGAKGGPGTEAFF. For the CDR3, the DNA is TGTGCCAGCAGCCCTGAACAGGGGGCAAAAGGCGGGCCGGGGACTGAAGCTTTCTTT. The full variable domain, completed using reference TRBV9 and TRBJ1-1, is DSGVTQTPKHLITATGQRVTLRCSPRSGDLSVYWYQQSLDQGLQFLIQYYNGEERAKGNILERFSAQQFPDLHSELNLSSLELGDSALYFCASSPEQGAKGGPGTEAFFGQGTRLTVV.

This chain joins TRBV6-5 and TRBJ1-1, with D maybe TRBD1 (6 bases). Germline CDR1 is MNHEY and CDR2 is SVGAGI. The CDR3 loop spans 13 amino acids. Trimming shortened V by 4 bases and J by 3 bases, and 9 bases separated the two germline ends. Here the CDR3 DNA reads TGTGCCAGCAGTTGGACAGTCGACACTGAAGCTTTCTTT. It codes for CASSWTVDTEAFF.

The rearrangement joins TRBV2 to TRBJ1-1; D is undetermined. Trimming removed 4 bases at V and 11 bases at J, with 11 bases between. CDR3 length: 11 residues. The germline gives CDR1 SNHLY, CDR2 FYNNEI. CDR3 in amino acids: CASSVLNWAFF. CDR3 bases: TGTGCCAGCAGTGTCCTAAATTGGGCTTTCTTT.

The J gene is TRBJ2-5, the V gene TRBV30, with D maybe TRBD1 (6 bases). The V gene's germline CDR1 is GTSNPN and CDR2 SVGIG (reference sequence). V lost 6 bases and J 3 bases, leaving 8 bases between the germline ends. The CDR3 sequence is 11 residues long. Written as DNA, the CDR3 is TGTGCCTGTAGGACAGAAGAGACCCAGTACTTC. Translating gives CACRTEETQYF.

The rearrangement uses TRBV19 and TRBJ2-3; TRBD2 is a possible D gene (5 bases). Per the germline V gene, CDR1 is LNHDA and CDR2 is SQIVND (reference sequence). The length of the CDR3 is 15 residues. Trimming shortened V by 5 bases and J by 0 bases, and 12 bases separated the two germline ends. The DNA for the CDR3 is TGTGCCAGTAGTGGCGGGTCTTCTAGCACAGATACGCAGTATTTT. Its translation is CASSGGSSSTDTQYF.

CDR3 region: CASSGGVMDTEAFF. CDR3 DNA sequence: TGTGCCAGCAGCGGGGGGGTAATGGACACTGAAGCTTTCTTT. This chain uses TRBV5-4 with TRBJ1-1, with a tentative D call TRBD1 (5 bases). Germline values: CDR1 SGHNT, CDR2 YYREEE (reference sequence). V was shortened by 4 bases and J by 3 bases, with 13 bases between the two germline ends. The CDR3 is 14 residues long.

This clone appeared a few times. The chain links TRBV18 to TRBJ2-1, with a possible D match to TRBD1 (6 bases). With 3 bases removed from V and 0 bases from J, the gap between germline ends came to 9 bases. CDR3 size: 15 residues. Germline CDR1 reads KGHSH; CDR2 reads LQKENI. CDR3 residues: CASSPRTASYNEQFF. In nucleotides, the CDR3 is TGTGCCAGCTCACCCAGGACAGCCTCCTACAATGAGCAGTTCTTC.

Here the CDR3 DNA reads TGTGCCAGCAGGAAGATTGGAGTTAACACTGAAGCTTTCTTT. Encoded protein: CASRKIGVNTEAFF. The chain joins TRBV6-5 to TRBJ1-1; D ambiguous. Germline CDR1 MNHEY, CDR2 SVGAGI. V lost 6 bases and J lost 2, with 13 bases in between. This CDR3 contains 14 residues.

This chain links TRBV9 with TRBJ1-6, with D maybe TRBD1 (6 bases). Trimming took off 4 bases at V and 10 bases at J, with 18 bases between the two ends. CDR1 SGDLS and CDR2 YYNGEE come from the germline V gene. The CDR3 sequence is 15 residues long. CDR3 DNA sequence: TGTGCCAGCAGCCCAGAGACAGGCCAGAAATCACCCCTCCACTTT. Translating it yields CASSPETGQKSPLHF. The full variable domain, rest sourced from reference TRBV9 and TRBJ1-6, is DSGVTQTPKHLITATGQRVTLRCSPRSGDLSVYWYQQSLDQGLQFLIQYYNGEERAKGNILERFSAQQFPDLHSELNLSSLELGDSALYFCASSPETGQKSPLHFGNGTRLTVT.

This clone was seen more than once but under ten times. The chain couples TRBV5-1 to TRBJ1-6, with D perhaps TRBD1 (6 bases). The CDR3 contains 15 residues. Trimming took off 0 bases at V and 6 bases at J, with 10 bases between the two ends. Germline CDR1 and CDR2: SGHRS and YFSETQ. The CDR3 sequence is CASSLDRVPNSPLHF. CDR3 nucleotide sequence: TGCGCCAGCAGCTTGGACAGGGTACCTAATTCACCCCTCCACTTT.

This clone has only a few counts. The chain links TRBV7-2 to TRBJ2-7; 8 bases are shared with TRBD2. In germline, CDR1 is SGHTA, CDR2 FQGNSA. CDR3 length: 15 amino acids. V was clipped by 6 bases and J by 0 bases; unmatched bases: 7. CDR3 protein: CASRQREMGSYEQYF. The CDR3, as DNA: TGTGCCAGCAGACAGCGGGAGATGGGCTCCTACGAGCAGTACTTC.

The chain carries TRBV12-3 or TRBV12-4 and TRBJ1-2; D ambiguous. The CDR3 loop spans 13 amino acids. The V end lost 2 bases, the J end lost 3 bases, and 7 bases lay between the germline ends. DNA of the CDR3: TGTGCCAGCAGTTTACAGGACTACTATGGCTACACCTTC. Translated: CASSLQDYYGYTF.

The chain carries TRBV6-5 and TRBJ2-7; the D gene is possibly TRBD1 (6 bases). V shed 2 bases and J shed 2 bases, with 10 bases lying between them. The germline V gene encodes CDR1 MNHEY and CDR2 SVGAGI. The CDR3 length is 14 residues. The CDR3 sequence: CASSYRGNAYEQYF. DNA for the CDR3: TGTGCCAGCAGTTACAGGGGGAACGCCTACGAGCAGTACTTC.